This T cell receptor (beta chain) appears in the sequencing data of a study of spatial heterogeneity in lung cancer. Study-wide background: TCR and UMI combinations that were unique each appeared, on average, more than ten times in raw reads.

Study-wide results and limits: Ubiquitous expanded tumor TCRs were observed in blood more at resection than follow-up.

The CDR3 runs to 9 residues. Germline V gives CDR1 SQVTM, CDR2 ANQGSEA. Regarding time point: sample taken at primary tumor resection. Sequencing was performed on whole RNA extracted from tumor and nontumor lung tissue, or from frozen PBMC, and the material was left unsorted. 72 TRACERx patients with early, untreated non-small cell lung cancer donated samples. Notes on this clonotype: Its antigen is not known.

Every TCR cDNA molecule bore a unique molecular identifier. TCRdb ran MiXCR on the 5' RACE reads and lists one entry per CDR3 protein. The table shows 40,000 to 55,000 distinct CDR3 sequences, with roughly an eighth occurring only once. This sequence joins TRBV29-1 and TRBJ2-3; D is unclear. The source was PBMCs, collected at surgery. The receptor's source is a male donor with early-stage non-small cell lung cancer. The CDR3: CFSPDTQYF. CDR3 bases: TGCTTTAGCCCAGATACGCAGTATTTT.